The rows below give T cell receptor beta chains drawn from one sample of a study of blood T cell repertoires in COVID-19. The table came from immunoSEQ multiplex PCR; TCRdb's copy has only in-frame clones and leaves some out. The repertoire holds some 120,000 clones, approximately 82% seen once, with 5.5% to 6.5% in the top ten. Sequencing was done on a sample of peripheral blood. These receptors were collected from a man aged 80 or over with active or convalescent COVID-19. Each CDR3 is given with its conserved first and last residue. A D gene is named only where the DNA matches it firmly. Size tells how often a clone was seen (once, few, many) or the class of an expanded clone, and some rows leave it out.

v_gene	j_gene	abundance	d_gene	CDR3aa	CDR3nt
TRBV7-8	TRBJ1-2	once	NA	CASTSREGDYGYTF	TGTGCCAGCACCAGTAGAGAGGGGGACTATGGCTACACCTTC
TRBV9	TRBJ1-3	NA	NA	CASSVDGNTIYF	TGTGCCAGCAGCGTAGACGGGAACACCATATATTTT
TRBV5-1	TRBJ1-4	NA	TRBD1	CASSSTGGADNEKLFF	TGCGCCAGCAGTTCGACAGGGGGCGCGGATAATGAAAAACTGTTTTTT
TRBV7-2	TRBJ1-6	NA	TRBD1	CASSSAGGPYNSPLHF	TGTGCCAGCAGCTCAGCAGGGGGCCCCTATAATTCACCCCTCCACTTT
TRBV19	TRBJ2-1	NA	NA	CASSIDSTGNPYNEQFF	TGTGCCAGTAGTATAGACTCAACAGGGAACCCCTACAATGAGCAGTTCTTC
TRBV5-1	TRBJ1-1	NA	NA	CASSLERPGATEAFF	TGCGCCAGCAGCTTGGAAAGGCCGGGAGCCACTGAAGCTTTCTTT
TRBV3-1/TRBV3-2	TRBJ2-7	NA	TRBD2	CASSHLRGGYEQYF	TGTGCCAGCAGCCACTTGCGCGGGGGCTACGAGCAGTACTTC
TRBV4-1	TRBJ2-7	NA	TRBD2	CASSQGLAGLSYEQYF	TGCGCCAGCAGCCAAGGACTAGCGGGGCTTTCCTACGAGCAGTACTTC
TRBV28	TRBJ1-6	NA	TRBD1	CASSVVTGAYYNSPLHF	TGTGCCAGCAGTGTAGTAACAGGGGCTTATTATAATTCACCCCTCCACTTT
TRBV4-2	TRBJ2-3	NA	NA	CASSQDRGTDTQYF	TGTGCCAGCAGCCAAGATAGGGGGACAGATACGCAGTATTTT
TRBV11-3	TRBJ1-4	NA	TRBD1	CASSLPGTGEEKLFF	TGTGCCAGCAGCTTACCGGGCACAGGGGAGGAAAAACTGTTTTTT
TRBV7-9	TRBJ1-4	NA	TRBD1	CASSLGQGWLFF	TGTGCCAGCAGTCTAGGACAGGGTTGGCTGTTTTTT
TRBV7-3	TRBJ2-7	NA	NA	CASSSSGDYEQYF	TGTGCCAGCAGCTCCTCCGGGGACTACGAGCAGTACTTC
TRBV5-1	TRBJ1-2	NA	TRBD1	CASSLGTGYGYTF	TGCGCCAGCAGCTTGGGGACAGGGTATGGCTACACCTTC
TRBV10-3	TRBJ1-2	NA	NA	CAISRQYDYGYTF	TGTGCCATCAGTCGACAGTATGACTATGGCTACACCTTC
TRBV21-1	TRBJ1-5	NA	NA	CASSKSRRQPQHF	TGTGCCAGCAGCAAAAGTCGCAGGCAGCCCCAGCATTTT
TRBV5-4	TRBJ2-5	NA	NA	CASSLSGVETQYF	TGTGCCAGCAGCTTGTCAGGGGTAGAGACCCAGTACTTC
TRBV28	TRBJ2-7	few	TRBD1	CASTSPETGQSGEQYF	TGTGCCAGCACCAGTCCTGAGACAGGGCAGTCTGGAGAGCAGTACTTC
TRBV28	TRBJ1-2	NA	NA	CASRSTGNYGYTF	TGTGCCAGCAGGTCGACAGGAAACTATGGCTACACCTTC